This is a list of T cell receptor beta chains from one sample in a study of T-cell memory formation after mild COVID-19. TCRdb re-called the 5' RACE reads through MiXCR, storing one row per CDR3 protein. The table has about 350,000 distinct CDR3 sequences, 12% to 15% seen once. The sample taken for sequencing was PBMCs or a T cell subset sorted from them (not recorded which). The receptors originated from a man in his late teens or twenties who had mild COVID-19 (a few samples of this study predate the infection). Cell type and time point are not known. Both conserved end residues are part of each CDR3. The D gene is left open where the match is weak. Some rows mark clone size as missing; the rest say once, few, many or name a class of expanded clone.

v_call: TRBV7-6
clone_size: .
d_call: .
j_call: TRBJ2-7
cdr3_nt: TGTGCCAGCAGCTCTGACAGCGCCTCCTACGAGCAGTACTTC
cdr3_aa: CASSSDSASYEQYF

v_call: TRBV12-3/TRBV12-4
clone_size: many
d_call: .
j_call: TRBJ1-1
cdr3_nt: TGTGCCAGCAGTTTATCAGGGTCTGAAGCTTTCTTT
cdr3_aa: CASSLSGSEAFF

v_call: TRBV4-2
clone_size: few
d_call: .
j_call: TRBJ2-5
cdr3_nt: TGTGCCAGCAGCCAAGAAGCGGGTTTGGCCCAGTACTTC
cdr3_aa: CASSQEAGLAQYF

v_call: TRBV7-2
clone_size: few
d_call: .
j_call: TRBJ2-5
cdr3_nt: TGTGCCAGCAGCCCCCGCCACCTGGAGACCCAGTACTTC
cdr3_aa: CASSPRHLETQYF

v_call: TRBV5-1
clone_size: .
d_call: .
j_call: TRBJ2-7
cdr3_nt: TGCGCCAGCAGCTTGACTTTTTACGAGCAGTACTTC
cdr3_aa: CASSLTFYEQYF

v_call: TRBV6-2/TRBV6-3
clone_size: few
d_call: TRBD1
j_call: TRBJ2-1
cdr3_nt: TGTGCCAGCAGCTACAGGGGCCTGGCCACCAATGAGCAGTTCTTC
cdr3_aa: CASSYRGLATNEQFF

v_call: TRBV29-1
clone_size: few
d_call: .
j_call: TRBJ1-1
cdr3_nt: TGCAGCGGTAATATAGGGAGTACTGAAGCTTTCTTT
cdr3_aa: CSGNIGSTEAFF

v_call: TRBV4-3
clone_size: .
d_call: .
j_call: TRBJ2-3
cdr3_nt: TGCGCCAGCAGCCAAGAATCCGGAGATACGCAGTATTTT
cdr3_aa: CASSQESGDTQYF

v_call: TRBV9
clone_size: .
d_call: .
j_call: TRBJ1-5
cdr3_nt: TGTGCCAGCAGCGTAGACGAGGGTAGCAATCAGCCCCAGCATTTT
cdr3_aa: CASSVDEGSNQPQHF

v_call: TRBV28
clone_size: few
d_call: .
j_call: TRBJ2-4
cdr3_nt: TGTGCCAGCAGTCCTGACTTGGCGGTTGTCCGTTCGGGGGACAAAAACATTCAGTACTTC
cdr3_aa: CASSPDLAVVRSGDKNIQYF

v_call: TRBV2
clone_size: .
d_call: .
j_call: TRBJ1-5
cdr3_nt: TGTGCCAGCAGTGAAATAGGAGGCCCAGGGCCCCAGCATTTT
cdr3_aa: CASSEIGGPGPQHF

v_call: TRBV18
clone_size: .
d_call: TRBD1
j_call: TRBJ1-1
cdr3_nt: TGTGCCAGCCTACAGGGGCGGACTGAAGCTTTCTTT
cdr3_aa: CASLQGRTEAFF

v_call: TRBV4-1
clone_size: .
d_call: TRBD1
j_call: TRBJ2-1
cdr3_nt: TGCGCCAGCAGCTGCGACAGGGGGTTTCTGAATGAGCAGTTCTTC
cdr3_aa: CASSCDRGFLNEQFF

v_call: TRBV20-1
clone_size: few
d_call: .
j_call: TRBJ2-3
cdr3_nt: TGCAGTGCTAGGTTCGGAATCCCAGATACGCAGTATTTT
cdr3_aa: CSARFGIPDTQYF